This is a list of T cell receptor beta chains from one sample in a study of blood T cell repertoires in COVID-19. The assay was immunoSEQ multiplex PCR, and TCRdb's table has in-frame clones only and misses some. The sample yields under 250,000 clones, around four fifths seen once. Sequencing was performed on peripheral blood. The receptors stem from a man aged 40-55 years with active or convalescent COVID-19. CDR3s include the opening cysteine and the closing phenylalanine or tryptophan. Fields, in order: J gene, clone size, D gene, V gene, CDR3 DNA, CDR3 protein. A D gene is named only where the DNA matches it firmly. Size values are once, few and many counts, or a class for expanded clones, and some rows have none.

TRBJ1-5 | NA | TRBD1 | TRBV6-7 | TGTGCCAGCAACCCAACGGACAGGTTGGAGCAGCCCCAGCATTTT | CASNPTDRLEQPQHF
TRBJ1-4 | NA | TRBD1 | TRBV6-5 | TGTGCCAGCAGGCGGGACAGTCGGGGAAAACTGTTTTTT | CASRRDSRGKLFF
TRBJ2-2 | NA | NA | TRBV7-6 | TGTGCCAGCACCTTGGGGCCTGGTCCCGGGGAGCTGTTTTTT | CASTLGPGPGELFF
TRBJ1-4 | NA | NA | TRBV7-2 | TGTGCCAGCAGCTTAGAGCACGGGGGGCGTATCGGTGAAAAACTGTTTTTT | CASSLEHGGRIGEKLFF
TRBJ1-1 | NA | NA | TRBV16 | TGTGCCAGCAGCCAATCTAGAGGGATGAACACTGAAGCTTTCTTT | CASSQSRGMNTEAFF
TRBJ1-6 | NA | TRBD1 | TRBV13 | TGTGCCAGCAGCACGGGACAGATCCTTAATTCACCCCTCCACTTT | CASSTGQILNSPLHF
TRBJ2-7 | NA | TRBD2 | TRBV6-5 | TGTGCCAGCCGATCTCGCGGGAGGGCCTACGAGCAGTACTTC | CASRSRGRAYEQYF
TRBJ2-3 | NA | NA | TRBV18 | TGTGCCAGCCTCGGACTTTTCACAGATACGCAGTATTTT | CASLGLFTDTQYF
TRBJ2-3 | NA | TRBD2 | TRBV7-2 | TGTGCCAGCAGCGGACTAGCGGGAGCGGCGCAGTATTTT | CASSGLAGAAQYF
TRBJ2-3 | NA | NA | TRBV11-3 | TGTGCCAGCAGCCGGGGTTACACAGATACGCAGTATTTT | CASSRGYTDTQYF
TRBJ2-5 | few | NA | TRBV5-4 | TGTGCCAGCAGCCCCACCCCACTAGTAGAGACCCAGTACTTC | CASSPTPLVETQYF
TRBJ1-2 | NA | NA | TRBV6-6 | TGTGCCAGCAGTTACCGGGCAGGGGCCGTGGACGGCTACACCTTC | CASSYRAGAVDGYTF
TRBJ1-1 | NA | TRBD1 | TRBV18 | TGTGCCAGCTCACCGATCTCAGGGGGCGTGAACACTGAAGCTTTCTTT | CASSPISGGVNTEAFF